The 29 T cell receptor beta chains in this list originate from one sample, sequenced in a study of blood T cell repertoires in COVID-19 (TCRdb year 2020). Library prep was done by the immunoSEQ multiplex PCR assay. The immuneACCESS repertoire file appears here via TCRdb, limited to in-frame rearrangements. These files lack a portion of the clones; in checked studies, under half of the deficit traces to unresolved V genes, and the cause of the others is not known. The sample table holds roughly 86,000 clones, of which 84% were seen once. Approximately 6.8% of the sample belongs to the ten largest clones. The sample consisted of peripheral blood. The receptors were gathered from a man between 60 and 75 years old with acute or convalescent COVID-19.

The chain recombines TRBV2 with TRBJ1-5; no reliable D call. V was trimmed by 4 bases and J by 7 bases, leaving 8 bases between them. Germline CDR1 SNHLY, CDR2 FYNNEI. This CDR3 spans 12 amino acids. CDR3 in DNA: TGTGCCAGCAGTGTCCGAGGGCAGCCCCAGCATTTT. It is translated as CASSVRGQPQHF.

The chain couples TRBV2 to TRBJ1-5, with TRBD1 as a possible D gene (5 bases). Deletions cut 5 bases from V and 0 bases from J, with 11 bases between. The CDR3 length is 15 residues. CDR1 is SNHLY and CDR2 is FYNNEI in the germline V gene. The chain's CDR3 is CASSIQENSNQPQHF. The CDR3 bases are TGTGCCAGCAGTATACAGGAAAATAGCAATCAGCCCCAGCATTTT.

The chain links TRBV7-2 to TRBJ2-2; 12 bases match TRBD2. This CDR3 region has 15 residues. V gave up 5 bases and J gave up 6 bases; unmatched junction bases: 4. Germline CDR1 and CDR2: SGHTA and FQGNSA. Here the CDR3 DNA reads TGTGCCAGCAGCCCGGGACTAGCGGGTGCCGGGGAGCTGTTTTTT. The encoded protein is CASSPGLAGAGELFF.

This clone was picked up many times. DNA for the CDR3: TGTGCCAGCAGCCGGGTAGGATATGGCTACACCTTC. This encodes CASSRVGYGYTF. This chain uses TRBV2 with TRBJ1-2; no reliable D call. The V end was cut by 6 bases, the J end by 5 bases, with 10 bases between. The CDR3 totals 12 residues. Germline CDR1 is SNHLY and CDR2 is FYNNEI.

The chain is built from TRBV9 and TRBJ1-1; perhaps TRBD1 as D (5 bases). Trimming removed 4 bases from V and 3 bases from J, with 19 bases in between. This CDR3 spans 16 amino acids. Germline V gives CDR1 SGDLS, CDR2 YYNGEE. CDR3 nucleotide sequence: TGTGCCAGCAGCCCTGGGATGGGGTTCAGGGACACTGAAGCTTTCTTT. Translating it yields CASSPGMGFRDTEAFF.

The V call is TRBV18, the J call TRBJ2-2, with a possible D match to TRBD1 (5 bases). The germline CDR1 and CDR2 sequences are KGHSH and LQKENI. V was cut by 5 bases and J by 3 bases, with 10 bases left in between. The CDR3 is 14 residues long. CDR3 DNA: TGTGCCAGCTCAAAGGGGATCGACACCGGGGAGCTGTTTTTT. Protein: CASSKGIDTGELFF.

The chain employs TRBV7-9 and TRBJ2-5; 7 nucleotides agree with TRBD1. The CDR3 totals 14 residues. V shed 7 bases, J shed 4 bases, and the junction held 9 bases outside the gene matches. In germline, CDR1 is SEHNR, CDR2 FQNEAQ (reference sequence). CDR3 in amino acids: CASNPTGEIETQYF. CDR3 nucleotides: TGTGCCAGCAACCCCACAGGGGAGATAGAGACCCAGTACTTC.

The V call is TRBV4-1, the J call TRBJ2-2, with D possibly TRBD2 on 6 matching bases. Trimming stripped 5 bases from V and 5 bases from J, with 18 bases between. The CDR3 has 16 amino acids. The germline CDR1 and CDR2 sequences are MGHRA and YSYEKL. The CDR3: CASSYPGRWETGELFF. The CDR3 bases are TGCGCCAGCAGCTACCCGGGGAGGTGGGAAACCGGGGAGCTGTTTTTT.

This rearrangement joins TRBV7-3 to TRBJ1-1; D not resolved. The CDR3 spans 14 residues. Germline V gene data show CDR1 as SGHTA and CDR2 as FQGTGA. Deletions cut 2 bases from V and 1 base from J, with 8 bases between. The CDR3 DNA sequence: TGTGCCAGCAGCTTATCTTTACAGAACACTGAAGCTTTCTTT. Its translation: CASSLSLQNTEAFF.

The chain uses TRBV7-2 and TRBJ1-4; 8 bases fit TRBD1. The CDR3 covers 14 residues. J was trimmed by 14 bases and V by 2 bases; bases with no gene match: 10. In germline, CDR1 is SGHTA, CDR2 FQGNSA. CDR3 region: CASSLNPGQAMLFF. In DNA, the CDR3 is TGTGCCAGCAGCTTAAATCCGGGACAGGCGATGCTGTTTTTT.

This chain uses TRBV6-5 with TRBJ1-3; tentatively, D is TRBD1 (6 bases). Germline assignment: CDR1 MNHEY and CDR2 SVGAGI. This CDR3 spans 14 amino acids. Trimming cost V 4 bases and J 4 bases, with 11 bases left between them. The CDR3 DNA is TGTGCCAGCAGTTTTTCCAGGGGAGGAAACACCATATATTTT. This translates into CASSFSRGGNTIYF.

This clone was seen only once. The chain's CDR3 is CASSTTGTGNTIYF. In DNA, the CDR3 is TGTGCCAGCTCAACGACAGGGACTGGAAACACCATATATTTT. The genes are TRBV18 and TRBJ1-3, with TRBD1 matching 7 bases. The junction had 3 bases not matched to a gene; V was cut back by 5 bases and J by 2 bases. Germline V gives CDR1 KGHSH, CDR2 LQKENI. The CDR3 consists of 14 residues. Complete variable domain (other parts from reference TRBV18 and TRBJ1-3): NAGVMQNPRHLVRRRGQEARLRCSPMKGHSHVYWYRQLPEEGLKFMVYLQKENIIDESGMPKERFSAEFPKEGPSILRIQQVVRGDSAAYFCASSTTGTGNTIYFGEGSWLTVV.

This chain uses TRBV2 with TRBJ2-7; TRBD1 matches at 9 bases. CDR1 is SNHLY and CDR2 is FYNNEI in the germline V gene. CDR3 size: 15 residues. The V gene end was trimmed by 7 bases and the J gene end by 5 bases; junction bases not matched to a gene: 12. CDR3 nucleotides: TGTGCCAGCACCCCCCTCCGGACAGGGGACCACGAGCAGTACTTC. Protein: CASTPLRTGDHEQYF. Together with reference TRBV2 and TRBJ2-7, the CDR3 gives the full variable domain: EPEVTQTPSHQVTQMGQEVILRCVPISNHLYFYWYRQILGQKVEFLVSFYNNEISEKSEIFDDQFSVERPDGSNFTLKIRSTKLEDSAMYFCASTPLRTGDHEQYFGPGTRLTVT.

This clone was observed once. The chain couples TRBV6-4 to TRBJ1-3; D possibly corresponds to TRBD1 (6 bases). Germline CDR1 MRHNA, CDR2 SNTAGT. The CDR3 has 16 residues. V lost 5 bases and J lost 0, with 14 bases in between. The CDR3 bases are TGTGCCAGCAGTAACGACAGGTTCCCCTCTGGAAACACCATATATTTT. This codes for CASSNDRFPSGNTIYF.

The chain recombines TRBV6-5 with TRBJ2-1; a weak D match, TRBD2 (5 bases). This CDR3 has 14 residues. Deletions cut 4 bases from V and 5 bases from J, with 12 bases between. Germline V gene data show CDR1 as MNHEY and CDR2 as SVGAGI. CDR3 bases: TGTGCCAGCAGTTCCAGCGGATCAGACAATGAGCAGTTCTTC. It translates to CASSSSGSDNEQFF.

The chain links TRBV2 to TRBJ2-6; D is ambiguous. CDR3 size: 13 residues. Germline V gene data show CDR1 as SNHLY and CDR2 as FYNNEI. Trimming removed 8 bases at V and 0 bases at J, with 5 bases between. The CDR3 here is CASADSGANVLTF. As DNA, the CDR3 is TGTGCCAGCGCGGACTCTGGGGCCAACGTCCTGACTTTC.

In DNA, the CDR3 is TGTGCCAGCAGCTCCGGGGGTGCAACTAATGAAAAACTGTTTTTT. Its translation: CASSSGGATNEKLFF. The genes are TRBV11-1 and TRBJ1-4, with D perhaps TRBD1 (5 bases). The ends were cut back, 4 bases at V and 0 bases at J, with 9 bases in the middle. Germline V gene lookup returns CDR1 SGHAT and CDR2 FQDESV (reference sequence). The CDR3 consists of 15 residues.

This chain connects TRBV9 to TRBJ1-2, with 9 bases fitting TRBD1. J gave up 7 bases and V 3 bases, and 13 bases lay outside the gene matches. The CDR3 consists of 16 residues. CDR1 and CDR2 from the germline V gene are SGDLS and YYNGEE. The CDR3 region has the DNA TGTGCCAGCAGCGGCCGGGACAGGGTAGGAAAGAGTGGCTACACCTTC. It translates to CASSGRDRVGKSGYTF.

This clone has more than one count but fewer than ten. The V and J genes are TRBV30 and TRBJ2-5; no reliable D call. Germline CDR1 and CDR2: GTSNPN and SVGIG (reference sequence). The V end was cut by 2 bases, the J end by 5 bases, with 12 bases between. The CDR3 has 13 amino acids. The CDR3 coding sequence is TGTGCCTGGAGTCACGGTGATATGGAGACCCAGTACTTC. Translation gives CAWSHGDMETQYF.

This chain uses TRBV19 with TRBJ1-5, with a weak D call TRBD1 (5 bases). The CDR3 covers 16 residues. Germline CDR1 reads LNHDA; CDR2 reads SQIVND (reference sequence). With 7 bases removed from V and 0 bases from J, the gap between germline ends came to 16 bases. CDR3 in amino acids: CASTPIRDYSNQPQHF. The CDR3 nucleotides read TGTGCCAGTACCCCCATCAGGGATTATAGCAATCAGCCCCAGCATTTT.

The chain carries TRBV14 and TRBJ1-4; 9 bases fit TRBD1. With V trimmed by 4 bases and J by 5 bases, 5 bases remained unmatched. Germline V gene sequence: CDR1 SGHDN, CDR2 FVKESK. This CDR3 region has 15 residues. CDR3 protein: CASSPLGTGNEKLFF. CDR3 nucleotide sequence: TGTGCCAGCAGCCCCCTTGGGACAGGGAATGAAAAACTGTTTTTT.

The V gene is TRBV19, the J gene TRBJ1-2, with unresolved D. V was clipped by 5 bases and J by 7 bases, with 23 bases between them. This CDR3 is built from 16 residues. Germline values: CDR1 LNHDA, CDR2 SQIVND (reference sequence). Here the CDR3 DNA reads TGTGCCAGTAGTTTCTCATTTGGCGGGGAGTCAGGTGGCTACACCTTC. It translates to CASSFSFGGESGGYTF.

This chain uses TRBV5-1 with TRBJ1-3, with unresolved D. Germline CDR1 is SGHRS and CDR2 is YFSETQ. Trimming left V 0 bases short and J 4 bases short, with 14 bases between. This CDR3 has 16 residues. The CDR3 reads CASSLAGLSYGNTIYF. For the CDR3, the DNA is TGCGCCAGCAGCTTGGCCGGGTTATCCTACGGAAACACCATATATTTT.

The chain uses TRBV5-1 and TRBJ1-6; TRBD1 agrees at 9 bases. This CDR3 has 14 amino acids. Germline assignment: CDR1 SGHRS and CDR2 YFSETQ. Unmatched junction bases numbered 10, after V lost 5 bases and J lost 13 bases. The CDR3 region has the DNA TGCGCCAGCAGTAGGGGACAGGGCAATGAGCCCCTCCACTTT. Its translation is CASSRGQGNEPLHF.

The chain recombines TRBV7-2 with TRBJ2-1, with D possibly matching TRBD2 (6 bases). V was clipped by 5 bases and J by 6 bases, with 14 bases between them. The V gene's germline CDR1 is SGHTA and CDR2 FQGNSA. The CDR3 covers 14 residues. The CDR3 coding sequence is TGTGCCAGCAGCCACGGGACTCCTCCCAATGAGCAGTTCTTC. Its protein product is CASSHGTPPNEQFF.

This chain joins TRBV27 and TRBJ1-1; perhaps TRBD1 as D (6 bases). The CDR3 loop spans 13 amino acids. Trimming stripped 7 bases from V and 7 bases from J, with 16 bases between. Germline lookup yields CDR1 MNHEY and CDR2 SMNVEV (reference sequence). Here the CDR3 DNA reads TGTGCCAGCAAGAGGGGGTTTTGGGATGAAGCTTTCTTT. This codes for CASKRGFWDEAFF.

This clone came up a few times. The rearrangement links TRBV29-1 to TRBJ2-7, with D possibly matching TRBD1 (6 bases). CDR1 and CDR2 from the germline V gene are SQVTM and ANQGSEA. Deletions cut 2 bases from V and 1 base from J, with 18 bases between. This CDR3 spans 16 amino acids. CDR3 in amino acids: CSVESTRDGQSYEQYF. The CDR3 DNA follows: TGCAGCGTTGAATCTACCCGGGACGGACAGTCCTACGAGCAGTACTTC.

J is TRBJ2-1 and V is TRBV9, with 7 bases aligning to TRBD2. The length of the CDR3 is 18 residues. CDR1 SGDLS and CDR2 YYNGEE come from the germline V gene. J was trimmed by 0 bases and V by 0 bases; bases with no gene match: 9. This chain's CDR3 is CASSVVWGGGSSYNEQFF. CDR3 bases: TGTGCCAGCAGCGTAGTGTGGGGCGGGGGTAGCTCCTACAATGAGCAGTTCTTC.

The sample holds one count of this clone. V usage is TRBV3-1 (or the pseudogene TRBV3-2) and J usage is TRBJ1-2, with 7 bases aligning to TRBD1. V was clipped by 2 bases and J by 5 bases; unmatched bases: 5. Looked up from germline, CDR1 is LGHDT and CDR2 is YNNKEL (reference sequence). The CDR3 covers 14 residues. CDR3 sequence (DNA): TGTGCCAGCAGCCAACTGGACAGGAGGTATGGCTACACCTTC. Protein sequence: CASSQLDRRYGYTF.